Listed below are T cell receptor beta chains from one sample, sequenced in a study of blood T cells in healthy people across ages. TCRdb reprocessed the 5' RACE reads with MiXCR, giving one entry per CDR3 protein. This sample has hundreds of thousands of distinct CDR3 sequences, with around a quarter found just once. Another study also made use of these data, one on T cells of mothers and their children.

The sequenced sample consisted of blood. The receptors shown here come from a boy between 2 and 10 years old in good health. The CDR3 runs from the conserved cysteine through the conserved F or W. A D gene is named only where the DNA matches it firmly. Size is stated for part of the rows, as once, few or many counts, or as a class when the clone is expanded.

>TRBD2|few|TRBJ2-6|TRBV10-3
CAISDPSGRASGANVLTF
TGTGCCATCAGTGATCCTAGCGGGAGGGCATCTGGGGCCAACGTCCTGACTTTC
>TRBD1|.|TRBJ2-7|TRBV5-6
CASSFGQGAHEQYF
TGTGCCAGCAGCTTCGGACAGGGGGCCCACGAGCAGTACTTC
>TRBD1|few|TRBJ1-1|TRBV5-1
CASSGPEGARAFF
TGCGCCAGCAGCGGACCGGAGGGGGCGAGGGCTTTCTTT
>TRBD2|.|TRBJ2-7|TRBV6-1
CARLGEGYEQYF
TGTGCCAGATTAGGGGAGGGCTACGAGCAGTACTTC
>.|.|TRBJ1-5|TRBV20-1
CSASRANQPQHF
TGCAGTGCTAGCAGGGCCAATCAGCCCCAGCATTTT
>.|.|TRBJ2-6|TRBV27
CASSPLRVSGANVLTF
TGTGCCAGCAGTCCCCTTCGTGTCTCTGGGGCCAACGTCCTGACTTTC
>.|.|TRBJ1-1|TRBV12-3/TRBV12-4
CASSFGGMNTEAFF
TGTGCCAGCAGTTTCGGGGGTATGAACACTGAAGCTTTCTTT
>.|few|TRBJ2-7|TRBV7-2
CASSLAEAYEQYF
TGTGCCAGCAGCTTAGCCGAAGCCTACGAGCAGTACTTC
>.|few|TRBJ2-6|TRBV2
CASDPNRRSGANVLTF
TGTGCCAGTGACCCTAACAGACGCTCTGGGGCCAACGTCCTGACTTTC
>TRBD1|few|TRBJ1-1|TRBV12-3/TRBV12-4
CASSQLDREYFAFF
TGTGCCAGCAGCCAACTTGACAGGGAGTATTTCGCTTTCTTT
>.|.|TRBJ2-7|TRBV3-1
CASSQGWIEQYF
TGTGCCAGCAGCCAAGGGTGGATCGAGCAGTACTTC
>TRBD2|.|TRBJ2-3|TRBV7-9
CASSMGLAISDTQYF
TGTGCCAGCAGCATGGGACTAGCCATATCAGATACGCAGTATTTT
>.|few|TRBJ2-5|TRBV11-2
CASSLRLVQETQYF
TGTGCCAGCAGCCTGAGACTAGTCCAAGAGACCCAGTACTTC
>.|.|TRBJ2-2|TRBV9
CASSPTHTGELFF
TGTGCCAGCAGCCCTACCCACACCGGGGAGCTGTTTTTT
>TRBD2|.|TRBJ2-5|TRBV7-7
CASSLLTGGPGETQYF
TGTGCCAGCAGCTTACTGACGGGAGGGCCCGGAGAGACCCAGTACTTC
>.|.|TRBJ1-4|TRBV9
CASSVAGANEKLFF
TGTGCCAGCAGCGTAGCAGGCGCCAATGAAAAACTGTTTTTT
>.|.|TRBJ2-1|TRBV10-2
CASSDEVSYNEQFF
TGCGCCAGCAGTGACGAGGTCTCCTACAATGAGCAGTTCTTC
>.|few|TRBJ2-7|TRBV12-5
CASGPYGVGEQYF
TGTGCTAGTGGTCCCTACGGGGTCGGGGAGCAGTACTTC
>TRBD2|few|TRBJ2-3|TRBV9
CASSVASGRGDTQYF
TGTGCCAGCAGCGTAGCAAGCGGGAGGGGGGATACGCAGTATTTT
>.|.|TRBJ1-1|TRBV20-1
CSARAQLNTEAFF
TGCAGTGCTAGAGCGCAGTTAAACACTGAAGCTTTCTTT
>TRBD1|.|TRBJ2-1|TRBV2
CASSDRDRVSNEQFF
TGTGCCAGCAGTGACCGGGACAGGGTAAGCAATGAGCAGTTCTTC
>.|.|TRBJ1-2|TRBV7-2
CASSPDGSNYGYTF
TGTGCCAGCAGCCCCGACGGTTCTAACTATGGCTACACCTTC